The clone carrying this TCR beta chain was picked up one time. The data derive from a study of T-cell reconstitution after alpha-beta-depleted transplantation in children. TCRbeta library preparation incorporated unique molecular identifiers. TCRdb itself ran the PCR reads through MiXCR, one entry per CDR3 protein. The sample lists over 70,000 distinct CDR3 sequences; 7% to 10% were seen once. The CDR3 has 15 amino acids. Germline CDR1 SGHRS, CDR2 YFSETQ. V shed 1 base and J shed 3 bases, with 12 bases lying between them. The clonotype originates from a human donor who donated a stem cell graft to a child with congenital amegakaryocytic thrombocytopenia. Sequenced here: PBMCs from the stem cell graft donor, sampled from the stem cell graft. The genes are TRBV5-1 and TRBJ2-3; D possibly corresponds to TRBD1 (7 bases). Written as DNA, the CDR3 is TGCGCCAGCAGCTTGTTCCAGGGGGGTACAGATACGCAGTATTTT. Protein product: CASSLFQGGTDTQYF.